The T cell receptor beta chain under discussion was sequenced for a study of cytomegalovirus exposure and HLA in healthy donors. The study, taken as a whole, reports: The authors reported that TCR beta sequences could predict HLA-A and HLA-B alleles. These predictions were accurate for most subjects in the first cohort. In a later analysis, productive TCRs from donors in an Asian-associated ancestry cluster reportedly carried fewer N-insertions than the cohort mean.

As concerns this clone: Its antigen remains unidentified.

Primers: 60 Vbeta forward and 13 Jbeta reverse. Method: immunoSEQ multiplex PCR; TCRdb's copy keeps in-frame clones and lacks some. The table lists 140,000 or so clones, 75% to 90% of them singletons. Specimen: PBMCs. The sequence was collected from a female donor in good health and CMV-seronegative.

The CDR3 sequence is CASSPTGGEKLFF. In DNA form, the CDR3 reads TGTGCCAGCTCACCGACAGGGGGTGAAAAACTGTTTTTT. V is TRBV18 and J is TRBJ1-4; 9 bases match TRBD1. V lost 3 bases and J lost 7; bases outside the gene matches: 0. The germline CDR1 and CDR2 sequences are KGHSH and LQKENI. This CDR3 is built from 13 residues.